The sequence of this T cell receptor beta chain was determined in a study of blood T cell repertoires in COVID-19. CDR1 is SGHTA, CDR2 FQGNSA, per germline. V lost 7 bases and J lost 1; bases outside the gene matches: 11. The CDR3 contains 17 residues. TCRdb's table, derived via immunoSEQ multiplex PCR, lists solely in-frame clones and lacks some. The sample holds 180,000 or so clones, more than 80% seen once. The gene calls are TRBV7-2 and TRBJ2-1, with TRBD2 identical over 9 bases. The sample comprised peripheral blood. This clonotype originated in a woman between 55 and 75 years old with acute or convalescent COVID-19. The CDR3 protein is CASTPRGGRGSYNEQFF. The CDR3 DNA follows: TGTGCCAGCACCCCTAGGGGCGGGAGGGGATCCTACAATGAGCAGTTCTTC.